Below are 31 T cell receptor beta chains sequenced from a single sample in a study of neurological immune-mediated disorders. TCRdb fed the 5' RACE reads into MiXCR, producing one record per CDR3 protein. Of some 55,000 distinct CDR3 sequences in the sample, more than 7% were seen once. Indicated time point: longitudinal time-point 3. The sequenced sample consisted of PBMCs. These receptors were obtained from a woman in her forties in good health.

This clonotype was observed a handful of times. The chain recombines TRBV4-3 with TRBJ1-4; 10 bases line up with TRBD1. The V gene's germline CDR1 is LGHNA and CDR2 YSLEER. The CDR3 contains 16 residues. V shed 1 base, J shed 6 bases, and the junction held 5 bases outside the gene matches. In nucleotides, the CDR3 is TGCGCCAGCAGCCAAGTCGAGACAGGGGGCTATGAAAAACTGTTTTTT. As protein: CASSQVETGGYEKLFF.

The chain combines TRBV7-8 with TRBJ1-2, with D possibly being TRBD1 (5 bases). Germline lookup yields CDR1 SGHVS and CDR2 FQNEAQ. With 3 bases removed from V and 2 bases from J, the gap between germline ends came to 19 bases. The CDR3 has 17 residues. The CDR3 DNA reads as TGTGCCAGCAGCTTCCGCTCCGGGGCACTGCGGAACTATGGCTACACCTTC. Its translation: CASSFRSGALRNYGYTF.

This clonotype was counted ten times or more. The rearrangement uses TRBV4-1 and TRBJ2-3; a possible D gene is TRBD2 (5 bases). V was pared by 0 bases and J by 3 bases, with 13 bases between. Germline CDR1 reads MGHRA; CDR2 reads YSYEKL. The CDR3 sequence is 16 residues long. The CDR3 loop reads CASSQDPPSLTDTQYF. The CDR3 region has the DNA TGCGCCAGCAGCCAAGACCCCCCTAGCTTGACAGATACGCAGTATTTT.

This clonotype was observed a few times. The chain links TRBV12-3 or TRBV12-4 to TRBJ1-2; D remains unclear. V was trimmed by 1 base and J by 4 bases, leaving 4 bases between them. This CDR3 is built from 12 residues. CDR3 sequence reads: CASSLVSYGYTF. Written as DNA, the CDR3 is TGTGCCAGCAGTTTAGTCAGCTATGGCTACACCTTC.

This clonotype was found a few times. The V call is TRBV29-1, the J call TRBJ2-2, with 7 positions matching TRBD1. This CDR3 contains 14 residues. The trim removed 7 bases at V and 0 bases at J, leaving 5 bases unmatched. Germline CDR1 SQVTM, CDR2 ANQGSEA. This CDR3 is CSAWTGTNTGELFF. CDR3 coding DNA: TGCAGCGCCTGGACAGGCACGAACACCGGGGAGCTGTTTTTT.

At least ten counts were recorded for this clonotype. The genes are TRBV20-1 and TRBJ2-1; the D gene is possibly TRBD2 (5 bases). CDR1 DFQATT and CDR2 SNEGSKA come from the germline V gene (reference sequence). The CDR3 covers 16 residues. Trimming shortened V by 3 bases and J by 0 bases, and 15 bases separated the two germline ends. This CDR3 reads CSASRGPLSSYNEQFF. The CDR3 bases are TGCAGTGCTAGCCGAGGGCCTCTGAGCTCCTACAATGAGCAGTTCTTC.

Many counts were recorded for this clonotype. The chain combines TRBV12-5 with TRBJ2-7, with 12 bases aligning to TRBD2. Germline CDR1 and CDR2: LGHNT and FRNRAP. The ends lost 0 bases at V and 5 bases at J; junction bases unmatched: 14. The CDR3 sequence is 19 residues long. In nucleotides, the CDR3 is TGTGCTAGTGGTTTGGTACGTACTAGCGGGGGGTCATACCCCAACGAGCAGTACTTC. It encodes CASGLVRTSGGSYPNEQYF. Full variable domain (rest looked up from reference TRBV12-5 and TRBJ2-7): DARVTQTPRHKVTEMGQEVTMRCQPILGHNTVFWYRQTMMQGLELLAYFRNRAPLDDSGMPKDRFSAEMPDATLATLKIQPSEPRDSAVYFCASGLVRTSGGSYPNEQYFGPGTRLTVT.

This clonotype occurred many times. The chain joins TRBV3-1 to TRBJ1-2; D uncertain. V was cut by 0 bases and J by 4 bases, with 9 bases left in between. The CDR3 length is 14 residues. Germline V gene data show CDR1 as LGHDT and CDR2 as YNNKEL (reference sequence). CDR3 coding DNA: TGTGCCAGCAGCCAAGATATACACCCCTATGGCTACACCTTC. This gives the protein CASSQDIHPYGYTF.

This clonotype was picked up many times. The gene calls are TRBV2 and TRBJ1-2; D not certain. This CDR3 is 11 amino acids long. Germline V CDR1 and CDR2: SNHLY, FYNNEI. Trimming shortened V by 8 bases and J by 4 bases, and 8 bases separated the two germline ends. The CDR3 nucleotides read TGTGCCAGCCGTGGTGGCTATGGCTACACCTTC. It translates to CASRGGYGYTF.

The table lists this clonotype with many counts. CDR3 in DNA: TGTGCCACCAGTGATCCAACGACGGGCCTCGGATACAATGAGCAGTTCTTC. As protein: CATSDPTTGLGYNEQFF. J is TRBJ2-1 and V is TRBV24-1, with D unclear. The germline V gene encodes CDR1 KGHDR and CDR2 SFDVKD. CDR3 length: 17 residues. V lost 3 bases, J lost 4 bases, and 18 bases lay in between.

This clonotype was seen a few times. The chain has TRBV9 and TRBJ1-1; perhaps TRBD1 as D (5 bases). Germline V CDR1 and CDR2: SGDLS, YYNGEE. The V end lost 2 bases, the J end lost 2 bases, and 16 bases lay between the germline ends. The CDR3 extends over 16 amino acids. CDR3 DNA: TGTGCCAGCAGCGTTTCGAAGGGACTTGGAAACACTGAAGCTTTCTTT. This codes for CASSVSKGLGNTEAFF.

There are many counts of this clonotype. The J gene is TRBJ1-4, the V gene TRBV20-1; D may be TRBD1 (5 bases). Trimming left V 6 bases short and J 7 bases short, with 18 bases between. Germline assignment: CDR1 DFQATT and CDR2 SNEGSKA (reference sequence). The CDR3 is 14 residues long. CDR3 in amino acids: CSAPGTERGEKLFF. CDR3 coding DNA: TGCAGTGCCCCCGGGACGGAGCGGGGTGAAAAACTGTTTTTT.

This clonotype was picked up many times. The CDR3 region has the DNA TGTGCCAGCAGCCGGGACAGGGGAAGCGAGCAGTACTTC. Its translation: CASSRDRGSEQYF. The chain has TRBV5-6 and TRBJ2-7; TRBD1 matches 10 bases. J lost 6 bases, V lost 4 bases, and 4 bases had no gene match. The CDR3 spans 13 residues. Germline CDR1 reads SGHDT; CDR2 reads YYEEEE.

This clonotype was seen repeatedly, ten times or more. The CDR3 DNA sequence: TGCGCCAGCAGCTCCGGGACAGCGGACTACCTAAGCTCTGGAAACACCATATATTTT. Residues: CASSSGTADYLSSGNTIYF. The gene calls are TRBV5-1 and TRBJ1-3; 7 nucleotides agree with TRBD1. Germline CDR1 is SGHRS and CDR2 is YFSETQ. With V trimmed by 3 bases and J by 0 bases, 15 bases remained unmatched. This CDR3 has 19 residues.

This clonotype was seen many times. The J gene is TRBJ2-7, the V gene TRBV12-3 or TRBV12-4; TRBD2 might be the D (5 bases). V was cut by 5 bases and J by 5 bases, with 10 bases left in between. This CDR3 has 12 amino acids. The CDR3 spells CASSRGSHEQYF. For the CDR3, the DNA is TGTGCCAGCAGTAGAGGGTCCCACGAGCAGTACTTC.

This chain joins TRBV20-1 and TRBJ1-2; 8 bases line up with TRBD1. The CDR3 runs to 13 residues. From germline, CDR1 is DFQATT and CDR2 SNEGSKA (reference sequence). DNA of the CDR3: TGCAGCGCTTGCAGGACAGGGATGAGGGGCTACACCTTC. This gives the protein CSACRTGMRGYTF.

This clonotype was seen ten or more times. The gene calls are TRBV5-5 and TRBJ2-7, with 12 positions matching TRBD2. CDR3 length: 15 residues. The germline V gene has CDR1 SGHKS and CDR2 YYEKEE (reference sequence). V lost 4 bases to trimming and J lost 3 bases; unmatched junction nucleotides: 5. The CDR3 DNA reads TGTGCCAGCAGCCCTAGCGGGGGGGCCCGCTACGAGCAGTACTTC. Protein sequence: CASSPSGGARYEQYF.

This clonotype was observed many times. The chain links TRBV2 to TRBJ1-5, with D perhaps matching TRBD1 (6 bases). This CDR3 region has 16 residues. Germline CDR1 is SNHLY and CDR2 is FYNNEI. Trimming took off 6 bases at V and 7 bases at J, with 22 bases between the two ends. CDR3 nucleotides: TGTGCCAGCAGCCAAAAACCCGACAGGTCCAGGCAGCCCCAGCATTTT. This sequence encodes CASSQKPDRSRQPQHF. Drawing the rest from reference TRBV2 and TRBJ1-5, the complete variable domain is EPEVTQTPSHQVTQMGQEVILRCVPISNHLYFYWYRQILGQKVEFLVSFYNNEISEKSEIFDDQFSVERPDGSNFTLKIRSTKLEDSAMYFCASSQKPDRSRQPQHFGDGTRLSIL.

This clonotype was recorded at least ten times. This CDR3 is CASQQGKCGNTIYF. For the CDR3, the DNA is TGTGCCAGCCAACAGGGGAAATGTGGAAACACCATATATTTT. The chain uses TRBV5-5 and TRBJ1-3, with 7 bases aligning to TRBD1. Germline values: CDR1 SGHKS, CDR2 YYEKEE (reference sequence). J lost 3 bases, V lost 7 bases, and 7 bases had no gene match. The CDR3 runs 14 residues.

This clonotype showed up just a few times. The CDR3 nucleotides read TGTGCCAGCAGCTTGGAGGGGGGGGATCAGCCCCAGCATTTT. Translation gives CASSLEGGDQPQHF. The chain links TRBV5-5 to TRBJ1-5; a weak D match, TRBD1 (6 bases). Germline V CDR1 and CDR2: SGHKS, YYEKEE (reference sequence). Trimming stripped 0 bases from V and 5 bases from J, with 9 bases between. CDR3 length: 14 residues. Together with reference TRBV5-5 and TRBJ1-5, the CDR3 gives the full variable domain: DAGVTQSPTHLIKTRGQQVTLRCSPISGHKSVSWYQQVLGQGPQFIFQYYEKEERGRGNFPDRFSARQFPNYSSELNVNALLLGDSALYLCASSLEGGDQPQHFGDGTRLSIL.

This clonotype was seen at least ten times. The chain employs TRBV5-1 and TRBJ2-5; TRBD2 matches 11 bases. Germline-derived CDR1 and CDR2 are SGHRS and YFSETQ. The CDR3 contains 17 residues. Unmatched junction bases numbered 12, after V lost 3 bases and J lost 5 bases. In nucleotides, the CDR3 is TGCGCCAGCAGCTCCATCGCCCCTAGCGGGGGGACGGAGACCCAGTACTTC. Translated, it gives CASSSIAPSGGTETQYF.

Many counts were recorded for this clonotype. The V and J genes are TRBV29-1 and TRBJ2-1; no definite D call. This CDR3 comprises 15 residues. Germline values: CDR1 SQVTM, CDR2 ANQGSEA. V shed 5 bases and J shed 3 bases, with 17 bases lying between them. CDR3: CSVRIASPFYNEQFF. For the CDR3, the DNA is TGCAGCGTTCGCATAGCCAGCCCCTTCTACAATGAGCAGTTCTTC.

Remarks on this clonotype: Just one base apart from a much larger clone, this may be a read error. This sequence joins TRBV14 and TRBJ2-1; D is uncertain. The CDR3 contains 11 residues. CDR1 and CDR2 from the germline V gene are SGHDN and FVKESK. CDR3: CASSQHNGQFF. CDR3 in DNA: TGTGCCAGCAGCCAGCACAATGGGCAGTTCTTC.

This clonotype showed up many times. The V call is TRBV10-3, the J call TRBJ2-3; TRBD1 aligns across 10 bases. After removal of 9 bases from V and 5 bases from J, the junction contained 2 bases not matched to a gene. This CDR3 contains 12 residues. The germline CDR1 and CDR2 sequences are ENHRY and SYGVKD. The CDR3 DNA reads as TGTGCCATGGGACAGGGGAAAGATACGCAGTATTTT. Translating it yields CAMGQGKDTQYF.

There are many counts of this clonotype. This rearrangement joins TRBV7-8 to TRBJ2-4; 14 positions agree with TRBD2. Germline assignment: CDR1 SGHVS and CDR2 FQNEAQ. CDR3 length: 18 amino acids. Trimming at V came to 1 base and at J to 5 bases, leaving 7 bases not matched to a gene. The CDR3 sequence is CASSLGGGTSGRQNIQYF. The CDR3 region has the DNA TGTGCCAGCAGCTTAGGCGGTGGGACTAGCGGGAGACAAAACATTCAGTACTTC.

Many counts were recorded for this clonotype. The chain couples TRBV7-9 to TRBJ1-5; D gene ambiguous. The CDR3 spans 14 residues. The germline CDR1 and CDR2 sequences are SEHNR and FQNEAQ (reference sequence). The V end lost 5 bases, the J end lost 4 bases, and 12 bases lay between the germline ends. CDR3: CASSIGGRNQPQHF. For the CDR3, the DNA is TGTGCCAGCAGCATAGGTGGGAGGAATCAGCCCCAGCATTTT. The entire variable domain, with the rest obtained from reference TRBV7-9 and TRBJ1-5, is as follows: DTGVSQNPRHKITKRGQNVTFRCDPISEHNRLYWYRQTLGQGPEFLTYFQNEAQLEKSRLLSDRFSAERPKGSFSTLEIQRTEQGDSAMYLCASSIGGRNQPQHFGDGTRLSIL.

There are many counts of this clonotype. The chain has TRBV20-1 and TRBJ2-7; TRBD2 might be the D (6 bases). Germline loops: CDR1 DFQATT, CDR2 SNEGSKA (reference sequence). Trimming shortened V by 0 bases and J by 7 bases, and 16 bases separated the two germline ends. This CDR3 region has 14 residues. For the CDR3, the DNA is TGCAGTGCTAGAGATCCGGGGACTTTGAGTGAGCAGTACTTC. Its protein product is CSARDPGTLSEQYF.

This clonotype was seen at least ten times. This CDR3 reads CASSTTAGPYTGELFF. CDR3 nucleotides: TGTGCCAGCAGCACCACAGCAGGGCCCTACACCGGGGAGCTGTTTTTT. This chain joins TRBV7-2 and TRBJ2-2; possibly TRBD1 for D (5 bases). The V end lost 5 bases, the J end lost 3 bases, and 16 bases lay between the germline ends. Per germline, CDR1 SGHTA and CDR2 FQGNSA. The CDR3 is 16 amino acids.

This clonotype was picked up many times. The genes are TRBV27 and TRBJ1-2, with D hard to call. V lost 6 bases and J 2 bases, leaving 10 bases between the germline ends. Germline-derived CDR1 and CDR2 are MNHEY and SMNVEV (reference sequence). The CDR3 extends over 13 amino acids. The CDR3 region is CASSPASNYGYTF. In nucleotides, the CDR3 is TGTGCCAGCAGCCCGGCGTCGAACTATGGCTACACCTTC.

This clonotype was seen ten or more times. This chain links TRBV9 with TRBJ1-5, with D possibly TRBD1 on 5 matching bases. The germline V and J ends were trimmed by 0 bases and 3 bases, with 10 bases remaining between them. The CDR3 contains 15 residues. Germline CDR1 reads SGDLS; CDR2 reads YYNGEE. CDR3 sequence reads: CASSVAGRNNQPQHF. The CDR3 DNA reads as TGTGCCAGCAGCGTAGCGGGACGAAACAATCAGCCCCAGCATTTT.

There are many counts of this clonotype. The genes are TRBV4-3 and TRBJ2-2, with D unresolved. The CDR3 has 15 residues. Trimming shortened V by 0 bases and J by 2 bases, and 7 bases separated the two germline ends. CDR1 is LGHNA and CDR2 is YSLEER in the germline V gene. The CDR3 DNA reads TGCGCCAGCAGCCAAGAAACTGACAACACCGGGGAGCTGTTTTTT. Amino acid sequence: CASSQETDNTGELFF.